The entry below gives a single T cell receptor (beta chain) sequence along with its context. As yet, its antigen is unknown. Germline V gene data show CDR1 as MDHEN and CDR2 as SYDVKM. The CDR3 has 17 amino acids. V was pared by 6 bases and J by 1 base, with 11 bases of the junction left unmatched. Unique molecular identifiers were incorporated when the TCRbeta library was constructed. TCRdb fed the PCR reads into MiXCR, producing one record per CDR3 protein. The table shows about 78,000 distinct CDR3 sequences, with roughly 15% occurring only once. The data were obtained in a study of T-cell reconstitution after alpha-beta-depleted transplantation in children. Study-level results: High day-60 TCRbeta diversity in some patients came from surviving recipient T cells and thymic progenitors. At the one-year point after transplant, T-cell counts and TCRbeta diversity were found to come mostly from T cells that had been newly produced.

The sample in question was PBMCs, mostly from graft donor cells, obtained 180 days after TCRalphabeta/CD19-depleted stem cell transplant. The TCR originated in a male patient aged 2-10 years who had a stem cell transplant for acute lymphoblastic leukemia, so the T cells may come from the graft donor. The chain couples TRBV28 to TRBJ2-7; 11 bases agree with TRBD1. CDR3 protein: CASSSTTGTGGSYEQYF. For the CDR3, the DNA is TGTGCCAGCAGCTCGACAACCGGGACAGGGGGGTCCTACGAGCAGTACTTC.